This passage covers 9 T cell receptor beta chains from one sample sequenced in a study of chemoradiotherapy in HPV16-positive cancers. Only in-frame clones appear in the TCRdb table, and some are missing; sequencing was by immunoSEQ multiplex PCR. The repertoire has fewer than 15,000 clones, approximately 91% of them found once; the top ten carry approximately 2.6%. Sequences were derived from blood, sampled from a patient who underwent chemoradiotherapy. These receptors originate from a human donor with HPV-associated anogenital cancer.

J is TRBJ2-7 and V is TRBV21-1; the table's D call, TRBD1, was not checked against the DNA. TRBV21-1 is annotated as a pseudogene. The CDR3 has 15 residues. Here the CDR3 DNA reads TGTGCCAGCAGCAAATGTGCCAGGCCAACCTACGAGCAGTACTTC. Its protein product is CASSKCARPTYEQYF.

The chain couples TRBV6-1 to TRBJ1-2; possibly TRBD1 for D (5 bases). With 0 bases removed from V and 0 bases from J, the gap between germline ends came to 14 bases. The V gene's germline CDR1 is MNHNS and CDR2 SASEGT. CDR3 size: 17 residues. The CDR3 reads CASSEARKTGPNYGYTF. CDR3 bases: TGTGCCAGCAGTGAAGCTAGGAAGACGGGACCTAACTATGGCTACACCTTC.

The J gene is TRBJ2-5, the V gene TRBV5-4; possibly TRBD1 for D (5 bases). This CDR3 contains 15 residues. Germline V gene data show CDR1 as SGHNT and CDR2 as YYREEE (reference sequence). V was clipped by 2 bases and J by 7 bases, with 18 bases between them. CDR3 sequence: CASSFLLSGQRTQYF. In DNA form, the CDR3 reads TGTGCCAGCAGCTTTTTGTTGTCAGGGCAGCGGACCCAGTACTTC.

J is TRBJ1-1 and V is TRBV15; unclear D gene. CDR3 length equals 14 residues. Trimming cost V 4 bases and J 7 bases, with 16 bases left between them. Germline CDR1 is LNHNV and CDR2 is YYDKDF (reference sequence). The chain's CDR3 is CATSTGNEPHEAFF. Here the CDR3 DNA reads TGTGCCACCAGCACGGGCAATGAACCTCATGAAGCTTTCTTT.

The genes are TRBV19 and TRBJ2-7; 7 bases agree with TRBD1. Germline V gene sequence: CDR1 LNHDA, CDR2 SQIVND (reference sequence). J lost 4 bases, V lost 4 bases, and 7 bases had no gene match. This CDR3 region has 14 residues. The CDR3 region has the DNA TGTGCCAGTAGTAAACAGGGGCGGTTATACGAGCAGTACTTC. Amino acid sequence: CASSKQGRLYEQYF.

This chain uses TRBV13 with TRBJ1-4; D not resolved. Germline CDR1 is PRHDT and CDR2 is FYEKMQ (reference sequence). This CDR3 comprises 14 residues. Trimming removed 4 bases at V and 4 bases at J, with 10 bases between. The CDR3 sequence is CASSSRGVNEKLFF. The CDR3 nucleotides read TGTGCCAGCAGCTCCCGAGGAGTTAATGAAAAACTGTTTTTT.

The genes are TRBV19 and TRBJ1-5; D is uncertain. This CDR3 region has 15 residues. With 6 bases removed from V and 4 bases from J, the gap between germline ends came to 16 bases. Per germline, CDR1 LNHDA and CDR2 SQIVND (reference sequence). In DNA, the CDR3 is TGTGCCAGTAGCTCACGTGCAGTCCCAAATCAGCCCCAGCATTTT. This codes for CASSSRAVPNQPQHF.

V usage is TRBV9 and J usage is TRBJ2-5, with TRBD2 matching 12 bases. The CDR3 loop spans 17 amino acids. With V trimmed by 3 bases and J by 2 bases, 8 bases remained unmatched. The germline gives CDR1 SGDLS, CDR2 YYNGEE. For the CDR3, the DNA is TGTGCCAGCAGCGGCGACCCTAGCGGGGGGGATCAAGAGACCCAGTACTTC. Encoded protein: CASSGDPSGGDQETQYF. The full variable domain, completed using reference TRBV9 and TRBJ2-5, is DSGVTQTPKHLITATGQRVTLRCSPRSGDLSVYWYQQSLDQGLQFLIQYYNGEERAKGNILERFSAQQFPDLHSELNLSSLELGDSALYFCASSGDPSGGDQETQYFGPGTRLLVL.

The rearrangement uses TRBV5-1 and TRBJ2-5, with D possibly TRBD2 on 6 matching bases. CDR3 size: 17 residues. Between the trimmed V and J ends, which lost 3 bases and 4 bases, there was a span of 22 bases. Germline CDR1 SGHRS, CDR2 YFSETQ. CDR3 loop: CASSWGEGLPIRETQYF. Written as DNA, the CDR3 is TGCGCCAGCAGCTGGGGCGAGGGACTCCCGATCCGAGAGACCCAGTACTTC.